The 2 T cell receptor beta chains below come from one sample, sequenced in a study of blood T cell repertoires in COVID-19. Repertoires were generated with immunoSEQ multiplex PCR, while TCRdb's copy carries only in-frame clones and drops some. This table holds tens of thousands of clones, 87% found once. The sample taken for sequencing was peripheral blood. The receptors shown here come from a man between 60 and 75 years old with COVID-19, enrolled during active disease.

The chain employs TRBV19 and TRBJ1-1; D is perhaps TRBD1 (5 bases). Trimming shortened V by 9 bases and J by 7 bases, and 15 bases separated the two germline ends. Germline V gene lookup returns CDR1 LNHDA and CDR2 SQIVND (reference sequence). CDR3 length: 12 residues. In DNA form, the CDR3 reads TGTGCCAGCGATGGGGGGACCCGTGAAGCTTTCTTT. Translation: CASDGGTREAFF. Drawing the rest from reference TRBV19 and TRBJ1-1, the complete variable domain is DGGITQSPKYLFRKEGQNVTLSCEQNLNHDAMYWYRQDPGQGLRLIYYSQIVNDFQKGDIAEGYSVSREKKESFPLTVTSAQKNPTAFYLCASDGGTREAFFGQGTRLTVV.

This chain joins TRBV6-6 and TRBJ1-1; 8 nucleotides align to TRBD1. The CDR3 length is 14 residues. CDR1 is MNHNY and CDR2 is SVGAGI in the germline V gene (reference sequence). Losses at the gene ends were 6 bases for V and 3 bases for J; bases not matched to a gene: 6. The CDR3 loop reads CASSLTGEDTEAFF. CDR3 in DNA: TGTGCCAGCAGCCTGACAGGGGAAGACACTGAAGCTTTCTTT.